Listed below are T cell receptor beta chains from one sample, sequenced in a study of graft-versus-host responses after intestinal transplantation. Using immunoSEQ multiplex PCR, the repertoire was profiled, and TCRdb retains in-frame clones only, with some absent. The data show roughly 120,000 clones, with around 95% seen just once and 0.4% to 0.55% held by the top ten. For these TCRs, the target antigens are not known. The sequences come from unstimulated CD8+ T cells sorted from spleen or lymph node cells, collected before intestinal transplant. The receptor source for this set is a human donor who received an intestinal transplant. The CDR3 runs from the conserved cysteine through the conserved F or W. Fields, in order: CDR3 protein, CDR3 DNA, D gene, clone size, J gene, V gene. A D gene is named only where the DNA matches it firmly. Expanded clones get a size class; other rows say once, few or many, or leave the size out.

CDR3: CASSDPSGSGDEQYF; DNA: TGTGCCAGCAGTGACCCTAGCGGGTCCGGGGACGAGCAGTACTTC; D: TRBD2; size: NA; J: TRBJ2-7; V: TRBV2
CDR3: CASSFLNTDNEQFF; DNA: TGTGCCAGCAGCTTTCTGAACACAGACAATGAGCAGTTCTTC; D: NA; size: NA; J: TRBJ2-1; V: TRBV7-6
CDR3: CASSLNRVAGPYNEQFF; DNA: TGTGCCAGCAGTCTCAACAGGGTCGCGGGCCCTTACAATGAGCAGTTCTTC; D: NA; size: NA; J: TRBJ2-1; V: TRBV28
CDR3: CASRQGAGNTIYF; DNA: TGTGCCAGCAGGCAGGGGGCTGGAAACACCATATATTTT; D: TRBD1; size: NA; J: TRBJ1-3; V: TRBV5-6
CDR3: CASRAGRYSNQPQHF; DNA: TGTGCCAGTAGGGCAGGGCGTTATAGCAATCAGCCCCAGCATTTT; D: NA; size: NA; J: TRBJ1-5; V: TRBV19
CDR3: CASSESSYNEQFF; DNA: TGCGCCAGCAGCGAGAGCTCCTACAATGAGCAGTTCTTC; D: NA; size: once; J: TRBJ2-1; V: TRBV5-1
CDR3: CASSTGTSSYEQYF; DNA: TGTGCCAGCAGCACCGGGACTAGCTCCTACGAGCAGTACTTC; D: TRBD2; size: NA; J: TRBJ2-7; V: TRBV5-8
CDR3: CASSKVGGEKLFF; DNA: TGTGCCAGCAGTAAGGTCGGGGGGGAAAAACTGTTTTTT; D: NA; size: NA; J: TRBJ1-4; V: TRBV27
CDR3: CASTWEAGTGELFF; DNA: TGCGCCAGCACCTGGGAGGCGGGCACCGGGGAGCTGTTTTTT; D: NA; size: once; J: TRBJ2-2; V: TRBV5-1
CDR3: CASSQGVNYEQYF; DNA: TGTGCCAGTAGTCAGGGGGTTAATTACGAGCAGTACTTC; D: TRBD1; size: NA; J: TRBJ2-7; V: TRBV19
CDR3: CASSLNRDIPYEQYF; DNA: TGTGCCAGCAGCCTAAACCGGGACATCCCCTACGAGCAGTACTTC; D: NA; size: NA; J: TRBJ2-7; V: TRBV7-6
CDR3: CASSLNIHPNYGYTF; DNA: TGTGCTAGCAGCTTAAACATCCATCCCAACTATGGCTACACCTTC; D: NA; size: NA; J: TRBJ1-2; V: TRBV7-7
CDR3: CASSGGQTGELYYEQYF; DNA: TGTGCCAGCAGCGGCGGACAGACAGGGGAACTCTACTACGAGCAGTACTTC; D: NA; size: few; J: TRBJ2-7; V: TRBV21-1
CDR3: CASSVTSGRGNEQFF; DNA: TGTGCCAGCAGCGTTACTAGCGGGAGGGGGAATGAGCAGTTCTTC; D: TRBD2; size: NA; J: TRBJ2-1; V: TRBV9
CDR3: CAVLPTTLRFTDTQYF; DNA: TGTGCCGTTCTCCCCACTACCCTAAGATTCACAGATACGCAGTATTTT; D: NA; size: NA; J: TRBJ2-3; V: TRBV10-3
CDR3: CASSVVSSHEQFF; DNA: TGTGCCAGCAGCGTAGTTTCAAGCCACGAGCAGTTCTTC; D: NA; size: NA; J: TRBJ2-1; V: TRBV9
CDR3: CASSTKAGDSYEQYF; DNA: TGTGCCAGCAGTACGAAAGCGGGAGATTCCTACGAGCAGTACTTC; D: TRBD2; size: NA; J: TRBJ2-7; V: TRBV27
CDR3: CASSKTSGTGYEQYF; DNA: TGTGCCAGCAGTAAGACTAGCGGGACGGGCTACGAGCAGTACTTC; D: TRBD2; size: NA; J: TRBJ2-7; V: TRBV2
CDR3: CASSDPWISGNTIYF; DNA: TGTGCCAGCAGTGACCCCTGGATCTCTGGAAACACCATATATTTT; D: NA; size: NA; J: TRBJ1-3; V: TRBV6-1
CDR3: CASGDSSYNEQFF; DNA: TGTGCCAGCGGGGACTCATCCTACAATGAGCAGTTCTTC; D: NA; size: NA; J: TRBJ2-1; V: TRBV28
CDR3: CASSLFPYMDEQYF; DNA: TGTGCCAGCAGCTTATTTCCCTACATGGACGAGCAGTACTTC; D: NA; size: NA; J: TRBJ2-7; V: TRBV7-2
CDR3: CASSVGDTNYNEQFF; DNA: TGTGCCAGCAGCGTAGGGGACACGAACTACAATGAGCAGTTCTTC; D: NA; size: once; J: TRBJ2-1; V: TRBV9
CDR3: CSARDIDSGNTIYF; DNA: TGCAGCGCCCGGGACATCGACTCTGGAAACACCATATATTTT; D: NA; size: once; J: TRBJ1-3; V: TRBV29-1
CDR3: CASSLGAGTAYEQYF; DNA: TGTGCCAGCAGTTTAGGGGCCGGGACAGCCTACGAGCAGTACTTC; D: TRBD1; size: NA; J: TRBJ2-7; V: TRBV27
CDR3: CAWSVRRSDNEQFF; DNA: TGTGCCTGGAGTGTACGGCGGTCAGACAATGAGCAGTTCTTC; D: NA; size: NA; J: TRBJ2-1; V: TRBV30
CDR3: CASRGGTGFYEQYF; DNA: TGTGCCAGCAGGGGTGGGACGGGATTCTACGAGCAGTACTTC; D: NA; size: NA; J: TRBJ2-7; V: TRBV27
CDR3: CASSLGQREGLPYADTQYF; DNA: TGTGCCAGCAGCTTAGGCCAGCGGGAGGGTCTACCTTATGCAGATACGCAGTATTTT; D: TRBD2; size: NA; J: TRBJ2-3; V: TRBV11-2
CDR3: CASSLVPKGKNIQYF; DNA: TGTGCCAGCAGCCTGGTCCCAAAGGGCAAAAACATTCAGTACTTC; D: NA; size: NA; J: TRBJ2-4; V: TRBV11-2